This TCR beta chain was sequenced in a study of blood T cells in healthy people across ages. The CDR3 runs to 16 residues. Germline lookup yields CDR1 SGHNT and CDR2 YENEEA. The V gene lost 2 bases and the J gene lost 5 bases, with 18 bases spanning the gap. Then a second PCR, running about 6 to 12 cycles, was carried out with a sample-barcoded 5' primer and a J-beta primer mix. TCRdb ran MiXCR on the 5' RACE reads and lists one entry per CDR3 protein. Of 780,000 or so distinct CDR3 sequences listed, 45% to 70% are singletons. This sequence originates from a man between 35 and 55 years old in good health. The chain is built from TRBV11-3 and TRBJ2-5; perhaps TRBD2 as D (6 bases). Sequenced input: blood. CDR3 coding DNA: TGTGCCAGCAGCTTACGGGTCGCAGCGGCGGGGGAGACCCAGTACTTC. Its translation is CASSLRVAAAGETQYF.